This T cell receptor (beta chain) was identified during a study of blood T cell repertoires in COVID-19 (dated by TCRdb to between 2020 and 2021). For the study in its entirety: Samples from collaborators originated in the United States, Italy and Spain and spanned both the acute and convalescent phases of COVID-19. The material from the prospective study consisted of cDNA or gDNA derived from T cells, B-cell-depleted T cells, or PBMCs. Subjects who had been exposed to COVID-19, were actively infected with it, or had recovered from it provided the deeply sampled blood TCRbeta repertoires that made up the dataset. A freely available public database, intended as a resource for researchers studying the immune response to SARS-CoV-2, is where the repertoires were released. Samples were obtained from the ongoing ImmuneRACE study (first 160 participants) and from over 1,000 subjects provided by 6 global collaborators. The sample metadata nearly always contained a de-identified subject ID, COVID-19 status, age in years and sex. HLA class I and class II types, where available, came from metadata supplied by the sample provider rather than from assay-based typing.

TCRbeta CDR3 regions were amplified from genomic DNA using the immunoSEQ Assay, a bias-controlled multiplex PCR. In the paper's pipeline: Within the assay, amplification of reference gene primers was used to estimate how many nucleated cells each sample contained. To quantify the absolute abundance of each unique TCRbeta CDR3 rearrangement, sequence reads were collapsed and filtered. For each sample, productive Simpson clonality was calculated by taking the square root of Simpson's diversity index across productive rearrangements. The source is immuneACCESS, and TCRdb retained only in-frame sequences with V and J called. Part of the clones is not carried over; for the studies checked, unresolved V genes explain less than half of this, and the remainder is unexplained. D and trimming come from the DNA, and the V and J calls and clone size come from that table. The sample table records roughly 250,000 clones; around nine tenths of these occur just once. Of the sample, around a tenth is held by the ten largest clones.

As to this clone: Its antigen has not been determined. Base qualities are not at hand, and no much larger clone is one base apart.

The research as a whole found: The amount of clinical and demographic metadata varied by source and participant and was provided uncurated.

A second Seattle source provided samples from volunteer blood donors who had recovered from COVID-19. Whole blood was collected in K2EDTA tubes by collaborating institutions according to the institutions' own protocols. For TCRbeta analysis, collaborators shipped samples as frozen whole blood, isolated PBMCs, or DNA extracted from either of those sample types. The CDR3 starts with the cysteine, ends with the phenylalanine, and has 17 residues. CDR3 DNA only is kept here, 51 bases in frame from base 1. The germline V gene encodes CDR1 LNHDA and CDR2 SQIVND (reference sequence). Trimming accounts for 6 bases at V and 1 base at J, while the number of junction bases matched to no gene is 8.

The TCR comes from a man between 40 and 49 years old who had recovered from COVID-19. The V gene is TRBV19 and the J gene is TRBJ2-2, with 10 bases aligning to TRBD2. The source material was peripheral blood. The DNA sequence reads TGTGCCAGTAGCCCGAAGCGGGGGGGCTTGAACACCGGGGAGCTGTTTTTT. This gives the protein CASSPKRGGLNTGELFF.